The clone carrying this T cell receptor beta chain was picked up a small number of times. Its specificity is not known. A single heparinised blood sample, averaging roughly 110 mL, was obtained per donor. What was sequenced were expressed TCRB transcripts, since all of the isolated RNA had been reverse transcribed. Only in-frame clones appear in the TCRdb table, and some are missing; sequencing was by immunoSEQ multiplex PCR. Of 300,000 to 400,000 clones in the sample, about 10% were seen once. This sample stems from a study of beta chain features in type 1 diabetes. Whole-study results and caveats: The study left unresolved whether HLA type influences TCRB rearrangement. Across all four CD4+ subsets, people with type 1 diabetes showed modestly shorter TCRB CDR3s.

In germline, CDR1 is SNHLY, CDR2 FYNNEI. The length of the CDR3 is 15 residues. The ends were cut back, 7 bases at V and 0 bases at J, with 10 bases in the middle. The rearrangement uses TRBV2 and TRBJ2-6; D is unresolved. Sample: central memory CD4+ T cells from blood. The clonotype comes from a man younger than 45 with type 1 diabetes. The CDR3 DNA reads as TGTGCCAGCAAGACGGTTTACTCTGGGGCCAACGTCCTGACTTTC. It translates to CASKTVYSGANVLTF.